The 28 T cell receptor beta chains reported below all come from one sample, sequenced in a study of T-cell reconstitution after alpha-beta-depleted transplantation in children. Molecular barcoding with unique molecular identifiers was used for the TCRbeta library. TCRdb recomputed calls from the PCR reads with MiXCR, one row per CDR3 protein. The sample includes about 200,000 distinct CDR3 sequences, around 7% seen only once; the top ten take approximately 6%. The starting material was PBMCs, obtained before TCRalphabeta/CD19-depleted stem cell transplant. The receptors come from a boy aged 2 to 10 with acute lymphoblastic leukemia, due to receive a stem cell transplant.

This clonotype came up a few times. V is TRBV7-8 and J is TRBJ2-3; 7 bases agree with TRBD2. CDR1 and CDR2 from the germline V gene are SGHVS and FQNEAQ. The CDR3 length is 14 residues. The J segment lost 0 bases and the V segment lost 7 bases, leaving 4 bases of the junction unmatched. CDR3 in amino acids: CASTGGGSTDTQYF. The CDR3 nucleotides are TGTGCCAGCACCGGCGGGGGAAGCACAGATACGCAGTATTTT.

This clonotype has just a few counts. This chain links TRBV20-1 with TRBJ2-1; 8 bases match TRBD1. The CDR3 covers 14 residues. Losses at the gene ends were 0 bases for V and 12 bases for J; bases not matched to a gene: 10. The germline CDR1 and CDR2 sequences are DFQATT and SNEGSKA (reference sequence). The CDR3 region has the DNA TGCAGTGCTAGAGATCCGGGAGTGGGGACAGGGCAGTTCTTC. Protein: CSARDPGVGTGQFF.

The chain employs TRBV5-6 and TRBJ2-2; TRBD2 aligns across 9 bases. The CDR3 covers 15 residues. V shed 9 bases and J 13 bases; nucleotides not matched to a gene: 19. In germline, CDR1 is SGHDT, CDR2 YYEEEE. The CDR3 is CAMGSGTRGGAGLFF. In DNA form, the CDR3 reads TGTGCCATGGGCTCCGGGACCCGCGGGGGGGCCGGGCTGTTTTTT.

In its sample, this clonotype was seen many times. One end of the junction fails to match germline, which may point to a read error. The J gene is TRBJ2-7, the V gene TRBV6-2 or TRBV6-3, with no clear D. The germline gives CDR1 MNHEY, CDR2 SVGEGT. The CDR3 is 16 residues long. The CDR3 loop reads CASTLSFVVGSNEQYF. For the CDR3, the DNA is TGTGCCAGCACCTTGAGTTTTGTAGTGGGCTCCAACGAGCAGTACTTC.

The chain recombines TRBV25-1 with TRBJ2-7; D gene uncertain. The CDR3 is 14 amino acids. The germline V gene has CDR1 MGHDK and CDR2 SYGVNS. The ends were cut back, 3 bases at V and 6 bases at J, with 15 bases in the middle. The CDR3 reads CASSDQSSETEQYF. CDR3 bases: TGTGCCAGCAGTGATCAATCGTCAGAGACCGAGCAGTACTTC.

V and J are TRBV7-9 and TRBJ1-1; D is possibly TRBD1 (6 bases). V lost 1 base to trimming and J lost 5 bases, with 8 bases between them. The CDR3 extends over 13 amino acids. Germline CDR1 and CDR2: SEHNR and FQNEAQ (reference sequence). The CDR3 DNA sequence: TGTGCCAGCAGCTTAGACCAGGGGACTGAAGCTTTCTTT. This codes for CASSLDQGTEAFF.

Many counts were recorded for this clonotype. The rearrangement uses TRBV2 and TRBJ1-6; perhaps TRBD1 as D (5 bases). CDR3 length equals 14 residues. Trimming left V 0 bases short and J 6 bases short, with 6 bases between. Germline V lookup: CDR1 SNHLY, CDR2 FYNNEI. The CDR3 loop reads CASSEAGVNSPLHF. The DNA for the CDR3 is TGTGCCAGCAGTGAAGCAGGGGTTAATTCACCCCTCCACTTT.

The chain has TRBV4-3 and TRBJ2-7, with D perhaps TRBD1 or TRBD2 (5 bases each). The V end was cut by 3 bases, the J end by 6 bases, with 21 bases between. The germline V gene has CDR1 LGHNA and CDR2 YSLEER. The CDR3 totals 16 residues. The CDR3 here is CASSHNRDARGSEQYF. CDR3 in DNA: TGCGCCAGCAGCCACAACCGGGACGCGAGAGGGTCCGAGCAGTACTTC.

This clonotype was seen repeatedly, ten times or more. The rearrangement links TRBV3-1 to TRBJ2-3; D gene ambiguous. Germline-derived CDR1 and CDR2 are LGHDT and YNNKEL (reference sequence). V was trimmed by 3 bases and J by 5 bases, leaving 18 bases between them. The CDR3 is 16 amino acids. CDR3 DNA sequence: TGTGCCAGCAGCCACGGTCCGGGTCCCGGTGAAGATACGCAGTATTTT. Amino acid sequence: CASSHGPGPGEDTQYF.

This clonotype was seen repeatedly, ten times or more. The rearrangement links TRBV7-2 to TRBJ2-1, with 7 bases identical to TRBD2. This CDR3 contains 13 residues. Trimming removed 3 bases from V and 6 bases from J; junction bases left unmatched: 2. Germline V gene sequence: CDR1 SGHTA, CDR2 FQGNSA. The CDR3 loop reads CASSLTSINEQFF. The CDR3 region has the DNA TGTGCCAGCAGCTTGACTAGCATCAATGAGCAGTTCTTC.

This clonotype was seen a few times. This chain uses TRBV18 with TRBJ2-1; D possibly uses TRBD1 or TRBD2 (5 bases each). Germline CDR1 and CDR2: KGHSH and LQKENI. With 3 bases removed from V and 0 bases from J, the gap between germline ends came to 18 bases. The length of the CDR3 is 18 residues. The CDR3 loop reads CASSPTLGAMSSYNEQFF. The CDR3 DNA reads as TGTGCCAGCTCACCGACCCTCGGGGCGATGAGCTCCTACAATGAGCAGTTCTTC.

This clonotype was observed many times. V and J are TRBV7-2 and TRBJ2-3; tentatively, D is TRBD2 (5 bases). In germline, CDR1 is SGHTA, CDR2 FQGNSA. There are 14 residues in the CDR3. Trimming removed 2 bases from V and 3 bases from J, with 9 bases in between. CDR3 residues: CASSLSLATDTQYF. CDR3 coding DNA: TGTGCCAGCAGCTTATCGCTAGCTACAGATACGCAGTATTTT.

This clonotype has at least ten counts. The rearrangement links TRBV5-6 to TRBJ1-2; TRBD1 matches 8 bases. V shed 2 bases and J 3 bases; nucleotides not matched to a gene: 3. The CDR3 spans 14 residues. Germline lookup yields CDR1 SGHDT and CDR2 YYEEEE. CDR3 nucleotide sequence: TGTGCCAGCAGCTTCGGACAGGGCCACTATGGCTACACCTTC. Translating it yields CASSFGQGHYGYTF.

This clonotype has a count of ten or more. This chain connects TRBV29-1 to TRBJ1-4; unclear D gene. V shed 4 bases and J shed 8 bases, with 11 bases lying between them. Germline V gene lookup returns CDR1 SQVTM and CDR2 ANQGSEA. The length of the CDR3 is 12 residues. CDR3 in amino acids: CSVVGDREKLFF. The DNA for the CDR3 is TGCAGCGTTGTGGGAGATCGAGAAAAACTGTTTTTT.

CDR3 in amino acids: CASRVGETQYF. The CDR3 DNA follows: TGTGCCAGCCGGGTCGGGGAGACCCAGTACTTC. The genes are TRBV2 and TRBJ2-5; D is ambiguous. Per the germline V gene, CDR1 is SNHLY and CDR2 is FYNNEI. The CDR3 runs 11 residues. Trimming cost V 8 bases and J 5 bases, with 9 bases left between them.

The chain has TRBV7-2 and TRBJ1-2, with TRBD1 as a possible D gene (6 bases). V gave up 2 bases and J gave up 4 bases, with 14 bases separating them. The CDR3 runs 15 residues. The germline CDR1 and CDR2 sequences are SGHTA and FQGNSA. CDR3 DNA sequence: TGTGCCAGCAGCTTACTTCACAGGGATAGCTATGGCTACACCTTC. As protein: CASSLLHRDSYGYTF.

V gene TRBV12-3 or TRBV12-4 combines with J gene TRBJ1-2; TRBD1 matches 7 bases. CDR3 length: 13 residues. V shed 6 bases, J shed 4 bases, and the junction held 5 bases outside the gene matches. CDR3 residues: CASSRTGVYGYTF. Here the CDR3 DNA reads TGTGCCAGCAGCCGGACAGGAGTCTATGGCTACACCTTC.

V usage is TRBV7-2 and J usage is TRBJ1-3; D may be TRBD1 (5 bases). Per the germline V gene, CDR1 is SGHTA and CDR2 is FQGNSA. This CDR3 comprises 15 residues. The ends were cut back, 5 bases at V and 5 bases at J, with 16 bases in the middle. CDR3 nucleotides: TGTGCCAGCAGCCCACCCGGGGCAGGGAGAAACACCATATATTTT. Its translation: CASSPPGAGRNTIYF. The full variable domain, completed using reference TRBV7-2 and TRBJ1-3, is GAGVSQSPSNKVTEKGKDVELRCDPISGHTALYWYRQSLGQGLEFLIYFQGNSAPDKSGLPSDRFSAERTGGSVSTLTIQRTQQEDSAVYLCASSPPGAGRNTIYFGEGSWLTVV.

This clonotype was counted ten times or more. V gene TRBV5-1 combines with J gene TRBJ2-3, with 7 bases identical to TRBD1. Germline V gene sequence: CDR1 SGHRS, CDR2 YFSETQ. The CDR3 totals 15 residues. The V and J ends lost 4 bases and 2 bases, in that order; junction bases with no gene match: 7. In DNA, the CDR3 is TGCGCCAGCAGCCCCGGACAGGTAGCCACAGATACGCAGTATTTT. It yields the protein CASSPGQVATDTQYF.

This clonotype was counted many times. This chain joins TRBV4-2 and TRBJ2-2; 10 bases match TRBD1. Germline V lookup: CDR1 LGHNA, CDR2 YNFKEQ. With 0 bases clipped from V and 5 bases from J, the junction kept 3 bases outside the gene matches. This CDR3 contains 16 residues. This CDR3 is CASSQEGQGGTGELFF. CDR3 DNA sequence: TGTGCCAGCAGCCAAGAAGGACAGGGGGGGACCGGGGAGCTGTTTTTT.

This clonotype came up many times. This chain links TRBV4-2 with TRBJ1-3; no firm D call. Trimming took 0 bases from V and 2 from J, leaving 14 bases between them. CDR1 LGHNA and CDR2 YNFKEQ come from the germline V gene. The CDR3 contains 17 residues. The CDR3 DNA follows: TGTGCCAGCAGCCAAGATTGGCCCATAGGACCTGGAAACACCATATATTTT. Amino acids: CASSQDWPIGPGNTIYF.

Concerning this clonotype itself: Being one base from a much bigger clone, this may be a read error. V is TRBV28 and J is TRBJ2-5, with TRBD1 matching 11 bases. The CDR3 sequence is 16 residues long. CDR1 MDHEN and CDR2 SYDVKM come from the germline V gene. The CDR3 region has the DNA TGTGCCAGCAGTTCCCGGGACAGGGGGTTTAGAGAGACCCATTACTTC. This encodes CASSSRDRGFRETHYF.

This clonotype occurred many times. The chain employs TRBV7-9 and TRBJ1-4; tentative D call: TRBD1 (5 bases). The length of the CDR3 is 15 residues. CDR1 SEHNR and CDR2 FQNEAQ come from the germline V gene (reference sequence). Trimming pared 2 bases from V and 6 bases from J, leaving 13 bases between. CDR3 residues: CASSLIALGDEKLFF. The CDR3 bases are TGTGCCAGCAGCTTAATCGCCCTAGGGGATGAAAAACTGTTTTTT.

The chain joins TRBV20-1 to TRBJ2-1; 7 bases line up with TRBD1. Unmatched junction bases numbered 9, after V lost 2 bases and J lost 8 bases. Germline values: CDR1 DFQATT, CDR2 SNEGSKA (reference sequence). The CDR3 is 14 amino acids. CDR3 sequence: CSARTSRGSYEQFF. The CDR3 nucleotides are TGCAGTGCTAGAACGAGCAGGGGGAGTTATGAGCAGTTCTTC.

Concerning this clonotype: This may be a read error, as it is one base from a much larger clone. This is likely a read error, given that the CDR3 carries no conserved phenylalanine or tryptophan at its end. V usage is TRBV28 and J usage is TRBJ1-1; the match to TRBD1 covers 7 bases. This CDR3 comprises 11 residues. CDR1 is MDHEN and CDR2 is SYDVKM in the germline V gene. Trimming at V came to 6 bases and at J to 6 bases, leaving 1 base not matched to a gene. CDR3 nucleotide sequence: TGTGCCAGCAGACAGGGGTCTGAAGCTTTCTCT. Its protein is CASRQGSEAFS.

This clonotype was detected many times. This sequence joins TRBV5-1 and TRBJ2-5; no clear D gene. The CDR3 runs 14 residues. V was shortened by 2 bases and J by 2 bases, with 10 bases between the two germline ends. Looked up from germline, CDR1 is SGHRS and CDR2 is YFSETQ. The CDR3 loop reads CASSLRGLQETQYF. Here the CDR3 DNA reads TGCGCCAGCAGCTTACGAGGCTTGCAAGAGACCCAGTACTTC.

The chain combines TRBV5-1 with TRBJ2-2; 12 nucleotides agree with TRBD2. The CDR3 length is 16 residues. CDR1 and CDR2 from the germline V gene are SGHRS and YFSETQ. V dropped 4 bases and J dropped 4; count of bases not matched to a gene: 5. The CDR3 here is CASSRLAGDSTGELFF. CDR3 DNA: TGCGCCAGCAGCCGACTAGCGGGGGATAGCACCGGGGAGCTGTTTTTT.

As regards this clonotype: It may be a read error: a sequence one base away is much more abundant. This chain connects TRBV11-3 to TRBJ2-1, with D possibly matching TRBD2 (6 bases). Trimming took 0 bases from V and 7 from J, leaving 16 bases between them. The germline V gene encodes CDR1 SGHNT and CDR2 YENEEA. The CDR3 totals 16 residues. This CDR3 reads CASSLDGRGARNEQFF. The CDR3 DNA is TGTGCCAGCAGCTTAGACGGGAGAGGGGCAAGGAATGAGCAGTTCTTC.